Listed below are T cell receptor beta chains from one sample, sequenced in a study of T cells after yellow fever vaccination. TCRdb fed the 5' RACE reads into MiXCR, producing one record per CDR3 protein. The profile covers some 350,000 distinct CDR3 sequences, with over 8% appearing a single time and approximately 19% taken by the ten largest. This material consisted of PBMCs, taken on the day of the first yellow fever vaccination. The receptors here all came from a man aged 18 to 30 who received the YFV17D yellow fever vaccine. CDR3s include the opening cysteine and the closing phenylalanine or tryptophan. The D gene is left open where the match is weak. Size is stated for part of the rows, as once, few or many counts, or as a class when the clone is expanded.

J gene	CDR3 length	V gene	clone size	D gene	CDR3 DNA	CDR3 protein
TRBJ2-7	15	TRBV4-3	many	NA	TGCGCCAGCAGCCAAGAGGAGGGCTTTTCCTACGAGCAGTACTTC	CASSQEEGFSYEQYF
TRBJ2-7	14	TRBV12-3/TRBV12-4	NA	TRBD1	TGTGCCAGCAGTCGAGAGACAGGGGTCAACGAGCAGTACTTC	CASSRETGVNEQYF
TRBJ1-1	13	TRBV9	few	NA	TGTGCCAGCACCCCAAGGGAAAGGTCTGAAGCTTTCTTT	CASTPRERSEAFF
TRBJ2-3	16	TRBV5-1	few	TRBD2	TGCGCCAGCAGCCCGCGGGGTAGCGGGGGAGAGGATACGCAGTATTTT	CASSPRGSGGEDTQYF
TRBJ2-1	15	TRBV18	NA	TRBD1	TGTGCCAGCTCCCGTGGACAGGGGGGATACAATGAGCAGTTCTTC	CASSRGQGGYNEQFF
TRBJ1-2	16	TRBV4-1	NA	NA	TGCGCCAGCAGCCAAGTCTTTGACATGGCCGACTATGGCTACACCTTC	CASSQVFDMADYGYTF
TRBJ2-3	14	TRBV7-2	few	NA	TGTGCCAGCAGCCAGCGGACTTACACAGATACGCAGTATTTT	CASSQRTYTDTQYF
TRBJ2-3	15	TRBV10-3	NA	NA	TGTGCCATCAGTGAGTCGCCGAGAGGACCTAATACGCAGTATTTT	CAISESPRGPNTQYF
TRBJ2-6	17	TRBV6-2/TRBV6-3	few	NA	TGTGCCAGCAGTGGCGGGCCTCCGAGCTCTGGGGCCAACGTCCTGACTTTC	CASSGGPPSSGANVLTF
TRBJ2-3	15	TRBV28	NA	NA	TGTGCCAACTCGGGGCGCAGGGGCGGAGCAGATACGCAGTATTTT	CANSGRRGGADTQYF
TRBJ1-1	16	TRBV7-2	few	TRBD1	TGTGCCAGCAGCTTAGTCCCGGGACAGGGTCGCACTGAAGCTTTCTTT	CASSLVPGQGRTEAFF